These T cell receptor beta chains were read from a single sample in a study of technical replicates of blood from several donors. This table comes from immunoSEQ multiplex PCR, and its TCRdb copy is limited to in-frame clones, with some not included. The sample yields 75,000 to 95,000 clones, 85% to 95% seen once. The sample taken for sequencing was T cells isolated from PBMCs. All receptors come from a human donor in good health. The CDR3 runs from the conserved cysteine through the conserved F or W. Each record gives: D gene, V gene, clone size, J gene, CDR3 DNA, CDR3 protein. D genes are given only for firm matches. Only some rows state a clone size, as once, few, many or a class for expanded clones.

D gene: TRBD1
V gene: TRBV6-1
clone size: NA
J gene: TRBJ2-1
CDR3 DNA: TGTGCCAGCAGTGATAGGAGGTGGGGACAGGGATGGAATGAGCAGTTCTTC
CDR3 protein: CASSDRRWGQGWNEQFF

D gene: TRBD2
V gene: TRBV14
clone size: NA
J gene: TRBJ2-3
CDR3 DNA: TGTGCCAGCAGCCTCCTTCGCGGGGGAACCACAGATACGCAGTATTTT
CDR3 protein: CASSLLRGGTTDTQYF

D gene: TRBD2
V gene: TRBV14
clone size: NA
J gene: TRBJ2-7
CDR3 DNA: TGTGCCAGCAGCCAAAGTAGCGGGTTCTCCTACGAGCAGTACTTC
CDR3 protein: CASSQSSGFSYEQYF

D gene: TRBD1
V gene: TRBV5-4
clone size: NA
J gene: TRBJ2-7
CDR3 DNA: TGTGCCAGCCGTGATCCGGGACAGGGAGGGTACGAGCAGTACTTC
CDR3 protein: CASRDPGQGGYEQYF

D gene: TRBD1
V gene: TRBV2
clone size: NA
J gene: TRBJ1-5
CDR3 DNA: TGTGCCAGCAGTTACTCAGGGGGAGGACAGCCCCAGCATTTT
CDR3 protein: CASSYSGGGQPQHF

D gene: TRBD1
V gene: TRBV14
clone size: NA
J gene: TRBJ2-7
CDR3 DNA: TGTGCCAGCAGGCAAACAGGGGGCCCTCCTTACGAGCAGTACTTC
CDR3 protein: CASRQTGGPPYEQYF

D gene: NA
V gene: TRBV19
clone size: NA
J gene: TRBJ2-6
CDR3 DNA: TGTGCCACCTCAGGTTCCTTCTCTGGGGCCAACGTCCTGACTTTC
CDR3 protein: CATSGSFSGANVLTF

D gene: NA
V gene: TRBV11-2
clone size: NA
J gene: TRBJ1-5
CDR3 DNA: TGTGCCAGCAGCTTAATTTCTGGCAGGGTGGGATCAGCCCAGCATTTT
CDR3 protein: CASSLISGRVGSAQHF

D gene: TRBD2
V gene: TRBV7-2
clone size: NA
J gene: TRBJ2-1
CDR3 DNA: TGTGCCAGCACCCCCCGGGGGACTAGCCCTCCCTCCTACAATGAGCAGTTCTTC
CDR3 protein: CASTPRGTSPPSYNEQFF

D gene: TRBD1
V gene: TRBV28
clone size: NA
J gene: TRBJ2-7
CDR3 DNA: TGTGCCAGCAGTTTCACAGGGGGCTGGGGCTACGAGCAGTACTTC
CDR3 protein: CASSFTGGWGYEQYF

D gene: NA
V gene: TRBV19
clone size: NA
J gene: TRBJ2-7
CDR3 DNA: TGTGCCAGTAGTAGGGCCCCCAGCTACGAGCAGTACTTC
CDR3 protein: CASSRAPSYEQYF

D gene: TRBD1
V gene: TRBV7-8
clone size: NA
J gene: TRBJ2-7
CDR3 DNA: TGTGCCAGCAGCACACGGACAGGGGGCGAGCAGTACTTC
CDR3 protein: CASSTRTGGEQYF

D gene: NA
V gene: TRBV19
clone size: once
J gene: TRBJ2-1
CDR3 DNA: TGTGCCAGTACCCCCTACCCAGGGTCCACTTACAATGAGCAGTTCTTC
CDR3 protein: CASTPYPGSTYNEQFF

D gene: NA
V gene: TRBV5-8
clone size: once
J gene: TRBJ2-7
CDR3 DNA: TGTGCCAGCAGCTTGGACAGGGTTATACACGAGCAGTACTTC
CDR3 protein: CASSLDRVIHEQYF

D gene: NA
V gene: TRBV14
clone size: NA
J gene: TRBJ2-7
CDR3 DNA: TGTGCCAGCAGCCAAGAGGACTTAAGCTCCTACGAGCAGTACTTC
CDR3 protein: CASSQEDLSSYEQYF

D gene: TRBD1
V gene: TRBV29-1
clone size: NA
J gene: TRBJ2-1
CDR3 DNA: TGCAGCGTTCTCAGGGACAGGGCCTCCTACAATGAGCAGTTCTTC
CDR3 protein: CSVLRDRASYNEQFF

D gene: NA
V gene: TRBV2
clone size: NA
J gene: TRBJ1-5
CDR3 DNA: TGTGCCAGCAAAGGGGATAGCAATCAGCCCCAGCATTTT
CDR3 protein: CASKGDSNQPQHF

D gene: TRBD2
V gene: TRBV5-6
clone size: NA
J gene: TRBJ2-1
CDR3 DNA: TGTGCCAGCAGCCGTTCTGGGACTAGCGGTTACAATGAGCAGTTCTTC
CDR3 protein: CASSRSGTSGYNEQFF